One and the same sample provided the 6 T cell receptor beta chains below, sequenced in a study of STAT5B mutations in CD4+ large granular lymphocyte leukemia. Measured with immunoSEQ multiplex PCR; TCRdb has only the in-frame clones, and not every one. The table records about 31,000 clones, less than 85% of them present only once. Sequencing used CD4+ T cells from blood buffy coats. The origin of the receptors is a human donor in good health.

V is TRBV29-1 and J is TRBJ2-5; D may be TRBD1 (6 bases). Germline V lookup: CDR1 SQVTM, CDR2 ANQGSEA. The CDR3 spans 13 residues. V was pared by 7 bases and J by 2 bases, with 14 bases between. CDR3 sequence reads: CSGRTAPQETQYF. The CDR3 coding sequence is TGCAGCGGTCGGACAGCTCCTCAAGAGACCCAGTACTTC.

The J gene is TRBJ1-2, the V gene TRBV14; D is undetermined. There are 13 residues in the CDR3. Germline CDR1 SGHDN, CDR2 FVKESK. The V and J ends lost 4 bases and 3 bases respectively, with 9 bases between them. CDR3 nucleotide sequence: TGTGCCAGCAGCCGAAGTACGGACTATGGCTACACCTTC. Translation gives CASSRSTDYGYTF.

This rearrangement joins TRBV5-1 to TRBJ2-4, with a possible D match to TRBD2 (7 bases). Germline V gene sequence: CDR1 SGHRS, CDR2 YFSETQ. This CDR3 is 17 amino acids long. The V gene lost 0 bases and the J gene lost 0 bases, with 13 bases spanning the gap. This CDR3 reads CASSLGGGTLAKNIQYF. The CDR3 DNA sequence: TGCGCCAGCAGCTTGGGGGGGGGCACACTAGCCAAAAACATTCAGTACTTC. Together with reference TRBV5-1 and TRBJ2-4, the CDR3 gives the full variable domain: KAGVTQTPRYLIKTRGQQVTLSCSPISGHRSVSWYQQTPGQGLQFLFEYFSETQRNKGNFPGRFSGRQFSNSRSEMNVSTLELGDSALYLCASSLGGGTLAKNIQYFGAGTRLSVL.

V is TRBV7-6 and J is TRBJ2-3, with TRBD1 identical over 9 bases. J gave up 6 bases and V 4 bases, and 11 bases lay outside the gene matches. Germline V gives CDR1 SGHVS, CDR2 FNYEAQ. The CDR3 length is 16 residues. CDR3 in amino acids: CASSWGDRGIEDTQYF. The CDR3 nucleotides read TGTGCCAGCAGCTGGGGAGACAGGGGGATCGAGGATACGCAGTATTTT.

This chain links TRBV5-1 with TRBJ2-3; D unclear. This CDR3 is built from 13 residues. The V end lost 1 base, the J end lost 1 base, and 4 bases lay between the germline ends. The germline V gene has CDR1 SGHRS and CDR2 YFSETQ. The CDR3 bases are TGCGCCAGCAGCTTGATCGGCACAGATACGCAGTATTTT. Translation gives CASSLIGTDTQYF.

This sequence joins TRBV9 and TRBJ2-3, with D tentatively TRBD2 (6 bases). Germline CDR1 and CDR2: SGDLS and YYNGEE. V was shortened by 0 bases and J by 6 bases, with 8 bases between the two germline ends. The length of the CDR3 is 13 residues. The CDR3 loop is CASSVAGVDTQYF. CDR3 DNA sequence: TGTGCCAGCAGCGTAGCGGGAGTTGATACGCAGTATTTT.